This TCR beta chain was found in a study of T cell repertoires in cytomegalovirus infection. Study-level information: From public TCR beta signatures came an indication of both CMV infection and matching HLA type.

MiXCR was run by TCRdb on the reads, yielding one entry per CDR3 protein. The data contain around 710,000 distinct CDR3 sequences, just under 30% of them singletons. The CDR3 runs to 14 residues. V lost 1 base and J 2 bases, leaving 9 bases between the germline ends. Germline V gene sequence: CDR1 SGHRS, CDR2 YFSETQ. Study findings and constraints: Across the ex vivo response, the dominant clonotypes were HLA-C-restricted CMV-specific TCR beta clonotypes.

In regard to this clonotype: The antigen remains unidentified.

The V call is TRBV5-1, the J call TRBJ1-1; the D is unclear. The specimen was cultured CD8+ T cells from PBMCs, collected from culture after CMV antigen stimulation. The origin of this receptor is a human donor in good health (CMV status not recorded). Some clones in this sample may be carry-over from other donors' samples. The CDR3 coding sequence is TGCGCCAGCAGCTTGAACTGGGATAACACTGAAGCTTTCTTT. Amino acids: CASSLNWDNTEAFF.